This T cell receptor beta chain was profiled in a study of blood T cell repertoires in COVID-19. As for the study in general: Researchers got acute and convalescent COVID-19 samples from the United States, Italy and Spain. T cells, B-cell-depleted T cells, or PBMCs provided the cDNA or gDNA that served as material.

The CDR3 is made up of 17 amino acids. The germline gives CDR1 LNHDA, CDR2 SQIVND (reference sequence). V lost 4 bases and J 4 bases, leaving 20 bases between the germline ends. Original analysis: Estimation of nucleated cell counts was performed using reference gene primer amplification. Only in-frame clones appear in the TCRdb table, and some are missing; sequencing was by immunoSEQ multiplex PCR. V, J and clone size are taken as reported in that table, and D and trimming were inferred from the DNA itself. The sample lists about 150,000 clones; about nine tenths were seen once. The sample was peripheral blood. This sequence was found in a human donor in a cohort sampled during active COVID-19. The chain uses TRBV19 and TRBJ1-5; maybe TRBD1 (5 bases). Here the CDR3 reads CASSTEPPQVVNQPQHF. The DNA for the CDR3 is TGTGCCAGTAGTACCGAACCCCCACAGGTAGTAAATCAGCCCCAGCATTTT.